A single sample is the source of the 5 T cell receptor beta chains below, sequenced in a study of T cell responses to AZD1222 COVID-19 vaccine. TCRdb's table, derived via immunoSEQ multiplex PCR, lists solely in-frame clones and lacks some. Counted here are over 100,000 clones, roughly 87% occurring once; the ten biggest clones make up approximately 2.6%. The sample in question was peripheral blood, obtained 28 days after the second AZD1222 dose. The receptors derive from an adult who received the AZD1222 COVID-19 vaccine.

This clone was recorded a few times. The V gene is TRBV27, the J gene TRBJ2-4; 7 nucleotides line up with TRBD2. V lost 2 bases to trimming and J lost 3 bases; unmatched junction nucleotides: 4. The CDR3 consists of 15 residues. Germline V gene data show CDR1 as MNHEY and CDR2 as SMNVEV (reference sequence). The CDR3 sequence is CASSLGWGGKNIQYF. The CDR3 DNA sequence: TGTGCCAGCAGTTTAGGTTGGGGGGGCAAAAACATTCAGTACTTC.

A few counts support this clone. The chain is built from TRBV5-1 and TRBJ1-2; the D gene is possibly TRBD1 (6 bases). With 4 bases removed from V and 3 bases from J, the gap between germline ends came to 7 bases. The length of the CDR3 is 12 residues. Germline assignment: CDR1 SGHRS and CDR2 YFSETQ. The CDR3 sequence is CASSPGDYGYTF. The CDR3 bases are TGCGCCAGCAGCCCAGGGGACTATGGCTACACCTTC.

The V and J genes are TRBV4-2 and TRBJ2-1; either TRBD1 or TRBD2 may fit D (5 bases each). The germline V and J ends were trimmed by 0 bases and 9 bases, with 9 bases remaining between them. This CDR3 region has 13 residues. Germline loops: CDR1 LGHNA, CDR2 YNFKEQ. The CDR3 DNA reads as TGTGCCAGCAGCCAAGATCGGGGCAGTGAGCAGTTCTTC. Translated: CASSQDRGSEQFF.

The chain couples TRBV12-5 to TRBJ2-3, with 9 nucleotides matching TRBD2. V gave up 3 bases and J gave up 4 bases; unmatched junction bases: 2. Germline values: CDR1 LGHNT, CDR2 FRNRAP. There are 14 residues in the CDR3. CDR3: CASGLERGADTQYF. In DNA, the CDR3 is TGTGCTAGTGGTTTAGAGCGGGGGGCAGATACGCAGTATTTT.

The chain is built from TRBV13 and TRBJ1-1; no clear D. The CDR3 sequence is 12 residues long. Trimming cost V 6 bases and J 4 bases, with 9 bases left between them. The germline V gene encodes CDR1 PRHDT and CDR2 FYEKMQ (reference sequence). CDR3 nucleotide sequence: TGTGCCAGCAGTTATAGGTCCACTGAAGCTTTCTTT. This gives the protein CASSYRSTEAFF.